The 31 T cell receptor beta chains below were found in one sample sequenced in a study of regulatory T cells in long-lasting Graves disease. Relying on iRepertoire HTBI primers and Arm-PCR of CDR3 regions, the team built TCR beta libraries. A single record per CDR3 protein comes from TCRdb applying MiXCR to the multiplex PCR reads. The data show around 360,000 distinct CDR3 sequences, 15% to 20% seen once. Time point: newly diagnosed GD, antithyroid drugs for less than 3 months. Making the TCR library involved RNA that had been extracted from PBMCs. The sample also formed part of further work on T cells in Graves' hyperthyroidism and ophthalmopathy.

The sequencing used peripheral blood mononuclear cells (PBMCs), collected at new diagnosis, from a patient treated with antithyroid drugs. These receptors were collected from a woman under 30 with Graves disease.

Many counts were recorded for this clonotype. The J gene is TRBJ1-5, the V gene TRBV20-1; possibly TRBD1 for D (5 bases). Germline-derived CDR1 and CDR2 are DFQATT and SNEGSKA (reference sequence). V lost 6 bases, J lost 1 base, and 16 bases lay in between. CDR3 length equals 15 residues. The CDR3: CSAVEGLGSNQPQHF. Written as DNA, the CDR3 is TGCAGTGCGGTAGAGGGGCTAGGCAGCAATCAGCCCCAGCATTTT.

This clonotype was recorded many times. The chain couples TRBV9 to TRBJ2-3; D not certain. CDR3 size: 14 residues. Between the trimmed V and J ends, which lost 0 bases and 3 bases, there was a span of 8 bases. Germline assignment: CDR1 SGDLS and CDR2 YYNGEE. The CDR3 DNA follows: TGTGCCAGCAGCGTAGGGTCCTCGACAGATACGCAGTATTTT. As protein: CASSVGSSTDTQYF.

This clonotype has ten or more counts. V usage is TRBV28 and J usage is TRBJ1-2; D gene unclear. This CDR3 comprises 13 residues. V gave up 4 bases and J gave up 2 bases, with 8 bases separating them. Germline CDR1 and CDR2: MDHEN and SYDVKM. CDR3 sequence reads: CASSSAQNYGYTF. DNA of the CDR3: TGTGCCAGCAGTTCCGCTCAGAACTATGGCTACACCTTC.

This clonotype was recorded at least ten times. CDR3 nucleotide sequence: TGTGCCATCAGCACAGGGTTGAAGACCCAGTACTTC. This gives the protein CAISTGLKTQYF. V usage is TRBV10-3 and J usage is TRBJ2-5; D may be TRBD1 (6 bases). The CDR3 contains 12 residues. The ends were cut back, 6 bases at V and 6 bases at J, with 11 bases in the middle. Per the germline V gene, CDR1 is ENHRY and CDR2 is SYGVKD.

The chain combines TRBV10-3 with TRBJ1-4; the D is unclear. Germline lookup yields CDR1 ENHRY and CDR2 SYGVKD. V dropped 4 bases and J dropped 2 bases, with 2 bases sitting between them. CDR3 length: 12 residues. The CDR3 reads CAISGTNEKLFF. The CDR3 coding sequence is TGTGCCATCAGTGGGACTAATGAAAAACTGTTTTTT.

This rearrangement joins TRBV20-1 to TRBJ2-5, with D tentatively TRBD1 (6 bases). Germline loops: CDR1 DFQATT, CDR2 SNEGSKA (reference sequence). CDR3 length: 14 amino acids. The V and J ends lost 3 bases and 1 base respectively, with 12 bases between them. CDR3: CSARELGAQETQYF. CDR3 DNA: TGCAGTGCTAGGGAACTGGGGGCCCAAGAGACCCAGTACTTC.

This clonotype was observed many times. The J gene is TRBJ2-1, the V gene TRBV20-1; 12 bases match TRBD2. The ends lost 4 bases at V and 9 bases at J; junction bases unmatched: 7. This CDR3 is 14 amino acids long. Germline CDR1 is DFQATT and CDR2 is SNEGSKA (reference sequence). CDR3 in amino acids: CSAKGLAGSSEQFF. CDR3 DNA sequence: TGCAGTGCTAAAGGACTAGCGGGGAGCTCTGAGCAGTTCTTC.

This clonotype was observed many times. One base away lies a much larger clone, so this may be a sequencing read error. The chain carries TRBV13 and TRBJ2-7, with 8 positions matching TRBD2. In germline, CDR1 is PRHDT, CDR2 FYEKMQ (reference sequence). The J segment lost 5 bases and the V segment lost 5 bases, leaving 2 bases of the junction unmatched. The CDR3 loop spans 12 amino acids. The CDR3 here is CASSVGGDEQYF. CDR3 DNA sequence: TGTGCCAGCAGCGTCGGGGGGGACGAGCAGTACTTC. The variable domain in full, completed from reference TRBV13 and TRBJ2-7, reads AAGVIQSPRHLIKEKRETATLKCYPIPRHDTVYWYQQGPGQDPQFLISFYEKMQSDKGSIPDRFSAQQFSDYHSELNMSSLELGDSALYFCASSVGGDEQYFGPGTRLTVT.

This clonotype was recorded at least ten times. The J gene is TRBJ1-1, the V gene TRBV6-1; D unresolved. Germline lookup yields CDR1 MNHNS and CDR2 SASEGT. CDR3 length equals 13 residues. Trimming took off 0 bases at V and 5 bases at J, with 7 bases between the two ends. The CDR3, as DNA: TGTGCCAGCAGTGAAGCGGTCAGGACTGAAGCTTTCTTT. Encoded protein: CASSEAVRTEAFF.

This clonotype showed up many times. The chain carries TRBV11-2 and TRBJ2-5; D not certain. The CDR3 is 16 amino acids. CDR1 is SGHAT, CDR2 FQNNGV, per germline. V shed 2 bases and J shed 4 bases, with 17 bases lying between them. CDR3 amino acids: CASSLLLALGGETQYF. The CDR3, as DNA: TGTGCCAGCAGCTTATTACTGGCCTTGGGCGGAGAGACCCAGTACTTC.

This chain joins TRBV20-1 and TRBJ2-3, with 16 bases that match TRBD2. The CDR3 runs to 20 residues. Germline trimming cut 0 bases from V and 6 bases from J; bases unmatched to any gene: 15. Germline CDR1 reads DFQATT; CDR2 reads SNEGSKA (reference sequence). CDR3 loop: CSARDPGLAGGPGPGDTQYF. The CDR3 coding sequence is TGCAGTGCTAGAGACCCGGGACTAGCGGGGGGGCCAGGGCCGGGCGATACGCAGTATTTT.

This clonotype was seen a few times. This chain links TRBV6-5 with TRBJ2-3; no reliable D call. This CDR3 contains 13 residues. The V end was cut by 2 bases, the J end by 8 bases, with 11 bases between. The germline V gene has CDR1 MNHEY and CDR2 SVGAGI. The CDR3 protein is CASSYRASGTQYF. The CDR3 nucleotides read TGTGCCAGCAGTTACAGGGCCTCCGGTACGCAGTATTTT.

The CDR3 DNA is TGTGCCAGCAGCGTAGGCCAGGGGGCCGAGACCCAGTACTTC. It specifies CASSVGQGAETQYF. V gene TRBV9 combines with J gene TRBJ2-5, with 8 bases fitting TRBD1. This CDR3 is 14 amino acids long. The germline CDR1 and CDR2 sequences are SGDLS and YYNGEE. Trimming cost V 0 bases and J 5 bases; bases outside gene matches: 3.

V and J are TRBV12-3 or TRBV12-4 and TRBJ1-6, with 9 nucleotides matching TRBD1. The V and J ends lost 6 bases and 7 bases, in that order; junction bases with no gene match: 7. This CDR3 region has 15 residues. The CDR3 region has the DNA TGTGCCAGCAGGGGCCGGGACAGGGAGAATTCACCCCTCCACTTT. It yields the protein CASRGRDRENSPLHF.

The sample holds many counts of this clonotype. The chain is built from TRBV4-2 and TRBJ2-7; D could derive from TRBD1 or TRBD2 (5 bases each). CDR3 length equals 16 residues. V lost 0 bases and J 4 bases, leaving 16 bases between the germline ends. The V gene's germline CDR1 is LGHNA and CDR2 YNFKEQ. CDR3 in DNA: TGTGCCAGCAGCCAAGATTTGGGAGACAGCTCATACGAGCAGTACTTC. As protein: CASSQDLGDSSYEQYF.

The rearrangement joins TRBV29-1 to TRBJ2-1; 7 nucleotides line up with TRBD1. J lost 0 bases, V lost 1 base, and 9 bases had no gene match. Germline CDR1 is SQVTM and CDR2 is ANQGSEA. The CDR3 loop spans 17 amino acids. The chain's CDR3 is CSVEAPGQSSSYNEQFF. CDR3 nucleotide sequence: TGCAGCGTTGAAGCCCCGGGACAGTCGAGCTCCTACAATGAGCAGTTCTTC.

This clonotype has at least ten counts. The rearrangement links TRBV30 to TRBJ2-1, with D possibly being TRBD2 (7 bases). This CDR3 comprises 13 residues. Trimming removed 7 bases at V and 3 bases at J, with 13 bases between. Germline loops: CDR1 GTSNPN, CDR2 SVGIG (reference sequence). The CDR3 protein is CALGGGNYNEQFF. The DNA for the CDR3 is TGTGCCTTAGGCGGGGGCAACTACAATGAGCAGTTCTTC.

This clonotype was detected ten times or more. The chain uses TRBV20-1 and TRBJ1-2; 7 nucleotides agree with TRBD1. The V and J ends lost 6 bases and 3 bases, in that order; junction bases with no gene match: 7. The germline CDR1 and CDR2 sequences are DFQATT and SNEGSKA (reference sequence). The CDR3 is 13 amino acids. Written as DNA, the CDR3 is TGCAGTGCCTCCTCGCAGGGGGACTATGGCTACACCTTC. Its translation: CSASSQGDYGYTF.

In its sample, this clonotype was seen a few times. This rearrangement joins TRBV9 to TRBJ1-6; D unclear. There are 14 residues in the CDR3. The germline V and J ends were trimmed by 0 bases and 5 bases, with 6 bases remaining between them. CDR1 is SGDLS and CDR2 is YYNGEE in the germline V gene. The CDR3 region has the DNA TGTGCCAGCAGCGTAGGTGCCGATAATTCACCCCTCCACTTT. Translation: CASSVGADNSPLHF. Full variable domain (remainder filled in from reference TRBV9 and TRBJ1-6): DSGVTQTPKHLITATGQRVTLRCSPRSGDLSVYWYQQSLDQGLQFLIQYYNGEERAKGNILERFSAQQFPDLHSELNLSSLELGDSALYFCASSVGADNSPLHFGNGTRLTVT.

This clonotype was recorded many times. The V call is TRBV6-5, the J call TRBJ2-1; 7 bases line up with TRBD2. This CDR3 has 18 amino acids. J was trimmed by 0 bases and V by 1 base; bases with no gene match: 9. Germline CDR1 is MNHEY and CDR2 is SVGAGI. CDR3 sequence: CASSYLNVAGSSYNEQFF. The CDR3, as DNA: TGTGCCAGCAGTTACTTAAACGTAGCGGGTAGCTCCTACAATGAGCAGTTCTTC.

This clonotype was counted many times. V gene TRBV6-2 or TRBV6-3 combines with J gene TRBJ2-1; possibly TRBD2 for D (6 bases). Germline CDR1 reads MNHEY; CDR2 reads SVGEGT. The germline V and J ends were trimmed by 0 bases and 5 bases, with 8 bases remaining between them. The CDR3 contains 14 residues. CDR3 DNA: TGTGCCAGCAGTTACTCGGGCGGGAACAATGAGCAGTTCTTC. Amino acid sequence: CASSYSGGNNEQFF.

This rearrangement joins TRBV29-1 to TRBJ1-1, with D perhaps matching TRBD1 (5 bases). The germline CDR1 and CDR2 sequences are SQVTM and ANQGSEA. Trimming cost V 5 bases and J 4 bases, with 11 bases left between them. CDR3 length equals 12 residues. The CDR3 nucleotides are TGCAGCGTTTGGGGGGGACCCACTGAAGCTTTCTTT. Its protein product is CSVWGGPTEAFF.

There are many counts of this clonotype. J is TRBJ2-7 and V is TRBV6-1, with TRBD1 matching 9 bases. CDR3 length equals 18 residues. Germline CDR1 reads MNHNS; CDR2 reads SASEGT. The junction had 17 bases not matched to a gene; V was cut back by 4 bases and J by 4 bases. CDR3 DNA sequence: TGTGCCAGCAGTGCTCAGTTAGCCCCGGGACAGGGATCGTACGAGCAGTACTTC. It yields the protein CASSAQLAPGQGSYEQYF.

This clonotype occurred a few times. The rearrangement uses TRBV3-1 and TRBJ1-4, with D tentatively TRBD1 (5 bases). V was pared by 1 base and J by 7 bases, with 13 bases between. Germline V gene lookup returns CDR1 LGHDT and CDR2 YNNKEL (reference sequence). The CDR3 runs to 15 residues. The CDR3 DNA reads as TGTGCCAGCAGCCAAGGGTCGGGGGTCCGTGAAAAACTGTTTTTT. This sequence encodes CASSQGSGVREKLFF. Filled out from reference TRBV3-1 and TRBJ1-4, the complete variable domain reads DTAVSQTPKYLVTQMGNDKSIKCEQNLGHDTMYWYKQDSKKFLKIMFSYNNKELIINETVPNRFSPKSPDKAHLNLHINSLELGDSAVYFCASSQGSGVREKLFFGSGTQLSVL.

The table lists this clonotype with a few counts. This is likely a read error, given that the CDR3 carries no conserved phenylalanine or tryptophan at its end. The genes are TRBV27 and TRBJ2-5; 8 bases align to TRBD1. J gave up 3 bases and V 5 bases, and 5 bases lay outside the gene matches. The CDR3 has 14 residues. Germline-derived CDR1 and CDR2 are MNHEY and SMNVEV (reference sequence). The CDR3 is CASSHGQGEETQYL. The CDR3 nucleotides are TGTGCCAGCAGTCATGGACAGGGCGAAGAGACCCAGTACCTC.

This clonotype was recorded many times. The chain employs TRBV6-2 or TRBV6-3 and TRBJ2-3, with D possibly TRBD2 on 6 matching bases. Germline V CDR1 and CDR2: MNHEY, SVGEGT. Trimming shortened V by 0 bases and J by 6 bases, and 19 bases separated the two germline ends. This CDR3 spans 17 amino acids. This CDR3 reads CASSYSENGGLRDTQYF. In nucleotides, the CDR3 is TGTGCCAGCAGTTACTCTGAAAACGGGGGTCTACGGGATACGCAGTATTTT.

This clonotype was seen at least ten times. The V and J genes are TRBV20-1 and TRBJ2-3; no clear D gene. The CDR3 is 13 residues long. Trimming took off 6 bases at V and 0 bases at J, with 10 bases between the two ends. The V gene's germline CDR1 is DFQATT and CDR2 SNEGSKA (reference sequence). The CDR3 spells CSARPGSTDTQYF. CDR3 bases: TGCAGTGCCAGACCAGGTAGCACAGATACGCAGTATTTT.

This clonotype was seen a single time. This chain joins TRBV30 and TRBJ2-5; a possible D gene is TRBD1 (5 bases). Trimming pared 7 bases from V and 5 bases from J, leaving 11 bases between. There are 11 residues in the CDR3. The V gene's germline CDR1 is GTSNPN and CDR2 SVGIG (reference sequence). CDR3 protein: CASHGAETQYF. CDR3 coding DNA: TGTGCCTCACATGGGGCGGAGACCCAGTACTTC.

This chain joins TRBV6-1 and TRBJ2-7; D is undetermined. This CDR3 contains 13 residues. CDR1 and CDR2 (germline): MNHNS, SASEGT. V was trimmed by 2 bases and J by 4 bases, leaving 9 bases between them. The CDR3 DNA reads TGTGCCAGCAGTGAATTACAGCTTTACGAGCAGTACTTC. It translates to CASSELQLYEQYF.

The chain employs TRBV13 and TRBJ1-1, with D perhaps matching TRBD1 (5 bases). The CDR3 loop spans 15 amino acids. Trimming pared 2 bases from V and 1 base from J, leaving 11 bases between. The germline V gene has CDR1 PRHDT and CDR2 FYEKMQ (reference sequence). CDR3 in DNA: TGTGCCAGCAGCTTAACAGGATTTAAGAACACTGAAGCTTTCTTT. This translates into CASSLTGFKNTEAFF. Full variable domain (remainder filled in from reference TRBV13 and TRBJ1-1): AAGVIQSPRHLIKEKRETATLKCYPIPRHDTVYWYQQGPGQDPQFLISFYEKMQSDKGSIPDRFSAQQFSDYHSELNMSSLELGDSALYFCASSLTGFKNTEAFFGQGTRLTVV.

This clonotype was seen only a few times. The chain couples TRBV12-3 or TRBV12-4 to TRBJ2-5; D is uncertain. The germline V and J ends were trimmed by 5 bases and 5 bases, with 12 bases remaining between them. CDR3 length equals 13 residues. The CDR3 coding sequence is TGTGCCAGCAGTGCCCTGCAAGGGGAGACCCAGTACTTC. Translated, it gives CASSALQGETQYF.